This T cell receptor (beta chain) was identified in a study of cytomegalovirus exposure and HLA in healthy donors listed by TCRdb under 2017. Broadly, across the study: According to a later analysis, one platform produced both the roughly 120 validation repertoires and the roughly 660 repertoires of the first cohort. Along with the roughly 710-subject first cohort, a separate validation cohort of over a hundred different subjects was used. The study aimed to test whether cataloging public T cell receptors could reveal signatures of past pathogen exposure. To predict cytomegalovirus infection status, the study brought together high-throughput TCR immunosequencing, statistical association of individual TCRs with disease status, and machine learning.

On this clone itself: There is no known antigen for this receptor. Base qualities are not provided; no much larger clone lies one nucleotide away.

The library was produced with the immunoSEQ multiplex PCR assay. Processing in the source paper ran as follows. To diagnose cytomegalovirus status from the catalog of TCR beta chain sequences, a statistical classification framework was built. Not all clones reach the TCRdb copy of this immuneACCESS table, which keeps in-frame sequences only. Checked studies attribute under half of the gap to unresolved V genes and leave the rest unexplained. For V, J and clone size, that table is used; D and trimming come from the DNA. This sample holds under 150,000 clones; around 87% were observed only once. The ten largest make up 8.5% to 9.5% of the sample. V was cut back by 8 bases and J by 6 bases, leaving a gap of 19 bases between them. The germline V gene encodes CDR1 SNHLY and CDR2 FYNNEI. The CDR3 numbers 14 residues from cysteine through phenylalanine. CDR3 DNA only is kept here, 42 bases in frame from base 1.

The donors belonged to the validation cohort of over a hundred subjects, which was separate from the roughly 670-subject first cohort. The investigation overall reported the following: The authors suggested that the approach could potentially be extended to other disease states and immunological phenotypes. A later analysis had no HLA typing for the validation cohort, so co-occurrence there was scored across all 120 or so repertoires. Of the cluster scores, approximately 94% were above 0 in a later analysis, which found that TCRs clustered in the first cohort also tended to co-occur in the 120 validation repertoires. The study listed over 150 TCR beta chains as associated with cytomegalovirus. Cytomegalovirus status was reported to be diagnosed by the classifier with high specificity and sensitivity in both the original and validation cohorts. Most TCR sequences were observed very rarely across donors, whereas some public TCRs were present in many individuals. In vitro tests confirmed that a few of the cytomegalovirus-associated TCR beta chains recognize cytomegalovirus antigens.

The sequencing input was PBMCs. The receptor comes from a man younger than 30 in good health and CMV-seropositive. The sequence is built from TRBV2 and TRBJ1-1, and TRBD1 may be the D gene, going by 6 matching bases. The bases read TGTGCCAGCCGCTCTAGTCTAACAGGGCCTGAAGCTTTCTTT. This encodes CASRSSLTGPEAFF.